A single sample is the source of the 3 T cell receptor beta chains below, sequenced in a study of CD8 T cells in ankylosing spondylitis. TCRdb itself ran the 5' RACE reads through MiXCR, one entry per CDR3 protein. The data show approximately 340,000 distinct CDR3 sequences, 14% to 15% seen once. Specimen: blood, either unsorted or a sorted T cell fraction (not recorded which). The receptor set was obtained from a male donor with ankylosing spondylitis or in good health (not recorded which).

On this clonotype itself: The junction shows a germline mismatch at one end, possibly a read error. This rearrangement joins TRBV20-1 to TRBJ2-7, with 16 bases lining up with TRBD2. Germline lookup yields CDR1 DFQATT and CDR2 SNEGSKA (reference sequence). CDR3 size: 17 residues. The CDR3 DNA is TGCTGTGCTACGGGGGGACTAGCGGGAGGGCTCTCCTACGAGCAGTACTTC. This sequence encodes CCATGGLAGGLSYEQYF.

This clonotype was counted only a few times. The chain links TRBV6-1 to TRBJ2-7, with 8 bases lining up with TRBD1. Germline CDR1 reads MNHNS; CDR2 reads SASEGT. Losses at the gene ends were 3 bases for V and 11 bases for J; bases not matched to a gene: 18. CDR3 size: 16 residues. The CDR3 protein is CASSDRIGQGSLEEYF. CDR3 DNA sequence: TGTGCCAGCAGTGATAGAATTGGACAGGGCTCTCTAGAGGAGTACTTC.

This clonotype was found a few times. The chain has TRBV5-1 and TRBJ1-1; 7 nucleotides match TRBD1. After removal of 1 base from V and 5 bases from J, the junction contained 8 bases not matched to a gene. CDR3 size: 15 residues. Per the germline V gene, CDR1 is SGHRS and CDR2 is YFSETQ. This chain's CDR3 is CASSLWQGGGTEAFF. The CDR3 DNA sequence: TGCGCCAGCAGCTTGTGGCAGGGGGGGGGAACTGAAGCTTTCTTT.